This TCR beta chain was obtained from a study of blood T cell repertoires in COVID-19. Background on the study: The origin of the acute and convalescent COVID-19 samples was the United States, Italy and Spain.

Profiled with immunoSEQ multiplex PCR; TCRdb holds only in-frame clones, not every one. Here the sample spans a few hundred thousand clones, approximately 85% being singletons. Germline CDR1 and CDR2: SQVTM and ANQGSEA. Losses at the gene ends were 4 bases for V and 7 bases for J; bases not matched to a gene: 8. The CDR3 consists of 14 residues. The sequence was obtained from a woman aged 50 to 60 who had recovered from COVID-19. This chain joins TRBV29-1 and TRBJ2-3; 10 nucleotides agree with TRBD2. The specimen was PBMCs or T cells enriched from blood (not recorded which). The CDR3 nucleotides are TGCAGCGTTGGGTCAGCGGGAGGGCCTTATACGCAGTATTTT. It codes for CSVGSAGGPYTQYF.